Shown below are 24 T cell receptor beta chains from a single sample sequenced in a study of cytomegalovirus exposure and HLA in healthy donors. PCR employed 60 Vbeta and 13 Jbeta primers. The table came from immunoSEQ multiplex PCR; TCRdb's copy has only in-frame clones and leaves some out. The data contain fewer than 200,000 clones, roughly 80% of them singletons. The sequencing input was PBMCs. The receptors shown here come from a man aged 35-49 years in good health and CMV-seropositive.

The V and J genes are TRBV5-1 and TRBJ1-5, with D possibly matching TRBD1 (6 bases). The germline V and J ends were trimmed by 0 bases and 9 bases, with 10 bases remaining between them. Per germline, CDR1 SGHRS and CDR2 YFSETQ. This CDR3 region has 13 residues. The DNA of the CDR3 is TGCGCCAGCAGCTTGGACGGGACACCGCCCCAGCATTTT. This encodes CASSLDGTPPQHF.

CDR3 protein: CAWSKTVSNQPQHF. In nucleotides, the CDR3 is TGTGCCTGGAGTAAGACAGTTAGCAATCAGCCCCAGCATTTT. The chain has TRBV30 and TRBJ1-5; possibly TRBD1 for D (5 bases). Trimming removed 2 bases from V and 0 bases from J, with 8 bases in between. Looked up from germline, CDR1 is GTSNPN and CDR2 is SVGIG (reference sequence). CDR3 size: 14 residues.

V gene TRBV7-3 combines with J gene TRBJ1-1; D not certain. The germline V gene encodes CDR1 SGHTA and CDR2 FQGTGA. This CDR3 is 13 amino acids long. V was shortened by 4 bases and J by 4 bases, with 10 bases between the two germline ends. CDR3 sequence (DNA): TGTGCCAGCAGCTCTGGAGGGCCCACTGAAGCTTTCTTT. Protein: CASSSGGPTEAFF.

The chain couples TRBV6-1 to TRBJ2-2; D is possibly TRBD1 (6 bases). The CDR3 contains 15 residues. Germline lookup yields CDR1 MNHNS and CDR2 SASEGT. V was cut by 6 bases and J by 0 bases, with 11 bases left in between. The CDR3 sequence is CASSVDRSNTGELFF. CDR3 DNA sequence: TGTGCCAGCAGCGTCGACAGGTCGAACACCGGGGAGCTGTTTTTT.

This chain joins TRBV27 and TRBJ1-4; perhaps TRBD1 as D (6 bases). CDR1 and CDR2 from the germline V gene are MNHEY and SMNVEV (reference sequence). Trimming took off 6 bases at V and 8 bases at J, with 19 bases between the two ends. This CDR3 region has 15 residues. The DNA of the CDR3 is TGTGCCAGCAGCCCCCTCCGGGACACGGACGAAAAACTGTTTTTT. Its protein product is CASSPLRDTDEKLFF.

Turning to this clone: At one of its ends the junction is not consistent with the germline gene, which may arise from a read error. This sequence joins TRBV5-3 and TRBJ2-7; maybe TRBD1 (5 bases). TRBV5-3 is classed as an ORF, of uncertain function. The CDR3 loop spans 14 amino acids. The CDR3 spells CARSLDPGQVVSLF. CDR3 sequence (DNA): TGTGCCAGAAGCTTGGATCCCGGACAAGTAGTCTCTTTGTTC.

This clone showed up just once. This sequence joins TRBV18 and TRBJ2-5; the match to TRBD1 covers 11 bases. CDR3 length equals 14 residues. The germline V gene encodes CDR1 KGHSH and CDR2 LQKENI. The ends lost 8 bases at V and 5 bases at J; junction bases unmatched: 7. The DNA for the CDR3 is TGTGCCAGCGCGGACAGGGGGCAAACGGAGACCCAGTACTTC. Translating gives CASADRGQTETQYF.

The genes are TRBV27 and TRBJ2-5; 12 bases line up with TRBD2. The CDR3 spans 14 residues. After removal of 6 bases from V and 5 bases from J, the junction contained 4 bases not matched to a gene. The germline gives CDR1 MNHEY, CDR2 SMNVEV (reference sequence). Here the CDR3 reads CASSPGTSGETQYF. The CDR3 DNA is TGTGCCAGCAGCCCCGGGACTAGCGGGGAGACCCAGTACTTC.

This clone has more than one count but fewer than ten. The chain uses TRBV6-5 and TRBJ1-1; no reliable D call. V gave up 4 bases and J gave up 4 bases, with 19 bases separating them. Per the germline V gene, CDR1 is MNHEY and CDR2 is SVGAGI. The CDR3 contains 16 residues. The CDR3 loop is CASSSSPAGRLTEAFF. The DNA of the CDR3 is TGTGCCAGCAGTTCCTCCCCAGCGGGCCGCCTCACTGAAGCTTTCTTT.

CDR3 in DNA: TGCGCCAGCAGCCAAGAAGGCAGGGACACAGATACGCAGTATTTT. Translating it yields CASSQEGRDTDTQYF. This chain links TRBV4-3 with TRBJ2-3; weak D call: TRBD1 (5 bases). Germline assignment: CDR1 LGHNA and CDR2 YSLEER. Trimming left V 0 bases short and J 2 bases short, with 9 bases between. CDR3 length: 15 residues.

CDR3 sequence (DNA): TGTGCCAGCAGTTCCTCTATCGCTAACATTCAGTACTTC. Translated: CASSSSIANIQYF. The chain employs TRBV27 and TRBJ2-4; no clear D. This CDR3 spans 13 amino acids. V lost 4 bases and J lost 7, with 11 bases in between. Germline V gene lookup returns CDR1 MNHEY and CDR2 SMNVEV (reference sequence).

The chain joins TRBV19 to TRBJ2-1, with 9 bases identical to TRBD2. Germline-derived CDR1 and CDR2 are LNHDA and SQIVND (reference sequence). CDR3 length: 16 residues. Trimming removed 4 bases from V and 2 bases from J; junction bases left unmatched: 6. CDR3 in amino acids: CASSTKRGATYNEQFF. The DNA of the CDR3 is TGTGCCAGTAGTACTAAGCGGGGGGCGACCTACAATGAGCAGTTCTTC. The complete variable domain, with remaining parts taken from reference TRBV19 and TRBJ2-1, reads DGGITQSPKYLFRKEGQNVTLSCEQNLNHDAMYWYRQDPGQGLRLIYYSQIVNDFQKGDIAEGYSVSREKKESFPLTVTSAQKNPTAFYLCASSTKRGATYNEQFFGPGTRLTVL.

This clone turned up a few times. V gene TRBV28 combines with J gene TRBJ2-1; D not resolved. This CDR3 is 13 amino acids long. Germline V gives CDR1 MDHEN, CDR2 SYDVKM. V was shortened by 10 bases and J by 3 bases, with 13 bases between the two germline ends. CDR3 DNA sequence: TGTGCCATTAACCGCAGGTACTACAATGAGCAGTTCTTC. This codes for CAINRRYYNEQFF.

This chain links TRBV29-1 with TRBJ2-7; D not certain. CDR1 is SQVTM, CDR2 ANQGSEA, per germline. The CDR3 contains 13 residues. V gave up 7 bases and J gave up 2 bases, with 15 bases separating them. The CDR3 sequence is CSAVLGPTYEQYF. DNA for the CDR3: TGCAGCGCCGTGTTGGGCCCAACCTACGAGCAGTACTTC.

CDR3 DNA: TGCGCCAGCAGGCTGGTGTCCAGGCCTAACTATGGCTACACCTTC. Its protein is CASRLVSRPNYGYTF. The V gene is TRBV5-1, the J gene TRBJ1-2; D is unclear. Germline values: CDR1 SGHRS, CDR2 YFSETQ. This CDR3 is built from 15 residues. V gave up 5 bases and J gave up 0 bases, with 14 bases separating them.

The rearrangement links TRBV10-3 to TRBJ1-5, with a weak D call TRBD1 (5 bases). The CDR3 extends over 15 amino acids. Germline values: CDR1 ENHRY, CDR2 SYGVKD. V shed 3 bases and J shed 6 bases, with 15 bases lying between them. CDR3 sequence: CAISDGGYAGQPQHF. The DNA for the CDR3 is TGTGCCATCAGTGACGGGGGGTATGCCGGTCAGCCCCAGCATTTT.

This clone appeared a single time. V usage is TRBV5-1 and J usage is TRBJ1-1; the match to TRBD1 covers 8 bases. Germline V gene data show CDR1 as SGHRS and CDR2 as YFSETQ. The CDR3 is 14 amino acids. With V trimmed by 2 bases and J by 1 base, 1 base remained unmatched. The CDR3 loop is CASSFGTGNTEAFF. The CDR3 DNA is TGCGCCAGCAGCTTCGGGACAGGGAACACTGAAGCTTTCTTT. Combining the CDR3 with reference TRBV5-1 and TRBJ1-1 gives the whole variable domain KAGVTQTPRYLIKTRGQQVTLSCSPISGHRSVSWYQQTPGQGLQFLFEYFSETQRNKGNFPGRFSGRQFSNSRSEMNVSTLELGDSALYLCASSFGTGNTEAFFGQGTRLTVV.

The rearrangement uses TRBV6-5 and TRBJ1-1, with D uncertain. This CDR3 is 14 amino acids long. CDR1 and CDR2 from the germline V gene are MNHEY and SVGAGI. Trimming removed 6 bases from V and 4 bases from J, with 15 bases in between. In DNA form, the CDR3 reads TGTGCCAGCAGGGGGATCACGGGAGCCACTGAAGCTTTCTTT. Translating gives CASRGITGATEAFF.

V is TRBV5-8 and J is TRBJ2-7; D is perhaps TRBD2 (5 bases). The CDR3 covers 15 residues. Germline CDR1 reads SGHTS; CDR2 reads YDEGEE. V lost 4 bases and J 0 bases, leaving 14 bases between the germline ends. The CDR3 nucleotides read TGTGCCAGCAGCCCACCCGGACTGGTCTCCTACGAGCAGTACTTC. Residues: CASSPPGLVSYEQYF. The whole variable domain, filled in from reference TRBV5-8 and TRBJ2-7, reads EAGVTQSPTHLIKTRGQQATLRCSPISGHTSVYWYQQALGLGLQFLLWYDEGEERNRGNFPPRFSGRQFPNYSSELNVNALELEDSALYLCASSPPGLVSYEQYFGPGTRLTVT.

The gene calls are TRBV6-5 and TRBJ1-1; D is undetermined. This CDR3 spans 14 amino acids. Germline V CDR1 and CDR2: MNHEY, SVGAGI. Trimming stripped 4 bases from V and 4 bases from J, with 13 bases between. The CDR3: CASSSYSGSTEAFF. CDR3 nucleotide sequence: TGTGCCAGCAGTTCTTACAGCGGGAGCACTGAAGCTTTCTTT.

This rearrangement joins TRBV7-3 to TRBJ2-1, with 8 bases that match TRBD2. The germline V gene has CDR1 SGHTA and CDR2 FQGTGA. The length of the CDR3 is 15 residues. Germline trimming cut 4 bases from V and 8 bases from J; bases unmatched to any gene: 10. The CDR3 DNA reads TGTGCCAGCAGCTCGTTAGCGGGACTAGTGGATGAGCAGTTCTTC. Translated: CASSSLAGLVDEQFF.

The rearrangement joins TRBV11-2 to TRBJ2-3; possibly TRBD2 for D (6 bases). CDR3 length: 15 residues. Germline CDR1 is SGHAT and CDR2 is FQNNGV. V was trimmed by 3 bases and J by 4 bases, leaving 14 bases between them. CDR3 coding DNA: TGTGCCAGCAGCTTCTTGACTAGAGTTGCAGATACGCAGTATTTT. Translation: CASSFLTRVADTQYF.

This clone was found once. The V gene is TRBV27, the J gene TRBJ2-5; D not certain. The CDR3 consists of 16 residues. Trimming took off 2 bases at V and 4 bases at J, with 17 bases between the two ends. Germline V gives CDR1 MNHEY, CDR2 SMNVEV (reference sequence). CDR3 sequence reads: CASSLGRQSVGETQYF. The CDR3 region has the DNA TGTGCCAGCAGTTTAGGCAGGCAATCGGTGGGAGAGACCCAGTACTTC.

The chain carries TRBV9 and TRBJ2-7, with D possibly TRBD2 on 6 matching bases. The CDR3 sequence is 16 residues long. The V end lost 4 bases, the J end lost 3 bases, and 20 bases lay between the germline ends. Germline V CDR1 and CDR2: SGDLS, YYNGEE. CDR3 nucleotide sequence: TGTGCCAGCAGCCCCCTCGGGGACGGAGGGATCTACGAGCAGTACTTC. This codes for CASSPLGDGGIYEQYF.